Described below is a single T cell receptor (beta chain) sequence and its context. It lacks a known antigen. No quality values exist for individual bases; no much larger clone is one base distant. The library came from the immunoSEQ multiplex PCR assay. For the multiplex PCR, a mixture combining 60 forward primers for TCR Vbeta segments and 13 reverse primers for TCR Jbeta segments was used. A multiplex PCR assay on genomic DNA amplified the CDR3 region of rearranged TCR beta genes. The amplified TCR beta libraries were sequenced on the Illumina HiSeq System as 87-base-pair reads. The paper's processing steps were these. In a later analysis, roughly 80 million unique TCR beta chains were counted across the approximately 640 repertoires, and around 10 million of these chains were shared by at least two donors. Raw reads were error-corrected and collapsed into unique sequences by a nearest-neighbor algorithm in which closely related sequences were merged to remove PCR and sequencing errors. V, D and J gene segments were assigned by aligning CDR3 sequences to IMGT reference sequences. For a sequence to be retained, at least a six-nucleotide match to both a V gene segment and a J gene segment was required. A rearrangement counted as productive if the CDR3 had no stop codons and remained in frame with V and J, and every other rearrangement counted as non-productive. Following IMGT convention, CDR3 was defined as the stretch from the second conserved V-encoded cysteine up to the conserved J-encoded phenylalanine. The earlier analysis of a few hundred of the donors excluded sequences that lacked an unambiguous match to a single V gene segment. In an earlier analysis of 450 to 750 of the donors, a V segment was called functional when productive rearrangements were above 56.7%, and segregating when the standard deviation between donors exceeded 5%. To diagnose cytomegalovirus status from the catalog of TCR beta chain sequences, a statistical classification framework was built. In a later analysis, TCR nucleotide sequences were compared against IMGT/GENE-DB human TR gene sequences so that V and J genes could be assigned. The TCRdist pipeline was used in a later analysis to assign CDR3 sequences and most-parsimonious VDJ recombination scenarios. In a later analysis, each TCR beta chain was defined by its CDR3 amino acid sequence together with its V-gene family, and reads lacking a unique V-gene family were excluded. A later analysis removed several hundred highly shared, low-generation-probability nucleotide sequences to deal with suspected cross-contamination and a sequencing artifact. In a later analysis, a clonal expansion index for each public chain was calculated from normalized within-repertoire ranks of inferred template counts. A later analysis computed generation probabilities with a VDJ recombination model fitted to out-of-frame rearrangements, and checked the results against IGoR. In a later analysis, TCR-TCR, TCR-HLA and TCR-CMV co-occurrence was scored with hypergeometric tests, and a repertoire-size bias correction was applied to TCR pairs. False discovery rates were estimated in a later analysis by permuting HLA or CMV assignments 20 times. In a later analysis, co-occurring TCRs were grouped using DBSCAN, and TCRdist sequence similarity was added for clustering within HLA-allele-positive subsets. Repertoires with fewer than 30,000 or more than 120,000 public chains, plus five repertoires with anomalous nucleotide sharing, were excluded from co-occurrence clustering. Held by TCRdb, this immuneACCESS table contains in-frame sequences only and omits some clones. Under half of the omission traces to an unresolved V gene where checked; the cause of the rest is unknown. The DNA was the basis for D and trimming; V, J and clone size are from that table. The table for this sample lists approximately 160,000 clones; about four fifths of them were counted only once. The ten largest clones capture under 5% of the sample.

The source of the sample is a study of cytomegalovirus exposure and HLA in healthy donors (dated by TCRdb to about 2017). As for the study more broadly: An earlier analysis of 587 of the donors reported 276 Gb of sequence data and 117 million unique TCR beta sequences obtained from about 170 million T cells. An early release covering about 600 HLA-typed donors comprised 250 to 350 gigabases of sequencing data and roughly 85 million unique TCR sequences. The genetic ancestry cluster associated with self-reported Caucasian donors included approximately 85% of the roughly 410 genotyped donors. The study was designed to test whether signatures of past pathogen exposure could be identified by cataloging public T cell receptors. The study profiled the T cell repertoires of hundreds of subjects by immunosequencing and related them to cytomegalovirus serostatus. Besides the first cohort of roughly 640 subjects, a separate validation cohort made up of roughly 120 different subjects was used. The study combined high-throughput TCR immunosequencing, statistical association of individual TCRs with disease status, and machine learning to predict cytomegalovirus infection status. A later analysis re-analyzed previously published TCR beta repertoires from 500 to 700 donors and added high-resolution HLA genotyping to study TCR occurrence patterns. In the later analysis, no new phenotypic data were used to find candidate immune exposures; instead, reliance was placed on TCR beta sequences and their occurrence across donors. To decide whether each TCR beta V gene segment behaved as functional or pseudogenic, an earlier analysis of 587 of the donors relied on high-throughput TCR beta sequencing. Alongside the repertoire data, information on donor age, sex, ethnicity and CMV serostatus was compiled. A later genetic analysis took genome-wide SNP genotypes for 398 of the 666 donors and used that subset as a discovery cohort. Every repertoire in the discovery cohort had been generated on one and the same sequencing platform. Class I and class II HLA loci were covered by the typing at four-digit resolution. Typing coverage differed by locus: A, B, C, DRB1 and DQB1 were typed in roughly 620-640 donors, DQA1 in about 560, DPA1 in 600 to 610, and DPB1 in just under 490. A few DR-DQ haplotypes were treated as single units for association and clustering because of strong linkage in the cohort. Among about 410 genotyped donors of the cohort, an average of around 220,000 unique TCR beta nucleotide sequences was sequenced per donor, of which 15% to 20% were non-productive. Study-wide findings and limitations: Linkage disequilibrium might explain the correlated functional status among segregating V segments, but an unknown experimental factor could not be ruled out. When HLA alleles, especially DR and DQ, strongly co-occurred, TCR associations were difficult to assign to individual alleles. A later analysis found that HLA-associated TCR beta chains were more clonally expanded and had lower generation probabilities than equally common non-associated chains. Because counts were too low, roughly 18 rarely observed V segments, including chromosome 9 orphons, were left out of the earlier analysis of 500 to 650 of the donors. Only TCR beta chains were sequenced in this cohort, and the absence of alpha or paired-chain data limited detectable features. Several of the top co-occurrence clusters appeared to be linked to parvovirus B19, influenza, CMV and Epstein-Barr virus, according to a later analysis. HLA typing was unavailable for some donors at each locus, so association tests used only the typed subset. A later genetic analysis associated a missense DCLRE1C variant with V-gene and J-gene trimming of TCR beta chains, and an independent cohort replicated the association. The authors suggested that the approach could potentially be extended to other disease states and immunological phenotypes. In a later analysis, most CMV-associated TCR beta chains were found to appear HLA-restricted, with HLA associations seemingly driven largely by CMV exposure. Some IMGT-functional V segments, including TRBV6-2 and TRBV6-3, could not be distinguished by the 87-base-pair reads and were therefore excluded. The presence/absence analyses assumed that sequencing depth was roughly uniform across donors, and that assumption may not be true. The study gave a list of under 200 TCR beta chains associated with cytomegalovirus. In an earlier analysis of about 550 of the donors, most TCR beta V segments were observed in productive rearrangements about 90% or about 30% of the time, broadly matching IMGT annotations. A further reported finding was that TCR beta sequences accurately predicted the HLA-A and HLA-B alleles for most subjects in the first cohort. A group of highly shared sequence variants was considered likely to be a technical artifact of the sequencing pipeline. A later analysis found that TCR association rates varied across HLA loci, with DRB1 alleles showing the most associated TCRs and HLA-C alleles the fewest. The classifier was reported to diagnose cytomegalovirus status with high specificity and sensitivity in both the original and validation cohorts. Three of the identified cytomegalovirus-associated TCR beta chains were confirmed in vitro to be specific for cytomegalovirus antigens. Compared with the approximately 670-donor mean, donors in an Asian-associated ancestry cluster had fewer N-insertions in productive TCRs, according to a later genetic analysis. Most TCR sequences were seen in very few donors, while some public TCRs were found in many individuals. Specific HLA alleles were associated with around 18,000 TCR beta sequences at a false discovery rate of 0.05 in a later analysis. For the cohort, immune exposure information was limited to CMV serostatus.

The cohort comprised fewer than 750 healthy bone marrow donors. Cohort members were all nominally healthy when sampled, although unrecorded immune exposures were likely present. The donor was CMV seropositive and belonged to the group of 250 to 300 seropositive cohort members. Every donor gave a peripheral blood sample, and the peripheral blood mononuclear cells from that sample were used for TCR beta sequencing. Genomic DNA extraction from the blood cell samples was performed with the Qiagen DNeasy Blood Extraction Kit. The CDR3 covers 19 residues, taking in both the cysteine and the phenylalanine. Only CDR3 DNA remains: 57 bases, in frame from the first base. The germline V end is reduced by 4 bases and the J end by 1 base; junction bases left unmatched: 16. Reading the germline V gene (reference sequence) gives CDR1 WNHNN and CDR2 SYGVQD.

The sequence joins TRBV10-1 to TRBJ2-1, with 7 bases in between that match TRBD1. This sequence was found in a girl aged 5-17 years in good health and CMV-seropositive. The sample comprised PBMCs. CDR3 reads: CASSAGQAHEQISYNEQFF. The DNA reads as follows: TGCGCCAGCAGTGCCGGACAGGCCCACGAACAAATTTCCTACAATGAGCAGTTCTTC.